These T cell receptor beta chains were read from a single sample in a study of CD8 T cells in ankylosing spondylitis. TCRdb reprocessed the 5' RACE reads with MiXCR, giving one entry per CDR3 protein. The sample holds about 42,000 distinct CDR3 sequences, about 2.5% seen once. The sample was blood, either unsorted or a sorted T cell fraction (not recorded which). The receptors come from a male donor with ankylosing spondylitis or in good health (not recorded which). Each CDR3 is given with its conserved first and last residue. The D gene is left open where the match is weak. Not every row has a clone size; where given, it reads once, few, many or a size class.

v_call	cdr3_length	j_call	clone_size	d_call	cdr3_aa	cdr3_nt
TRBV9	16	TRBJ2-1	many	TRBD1	CASSAVLGQGAYEQFF	TGTGCCAGCAGCGCCGTCTTGGGACAGGGGGCCTATGAGCAGTTCTTC
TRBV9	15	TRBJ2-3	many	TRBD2	CASSPLAGGPDTQYF	TGTGCCAGCAGCCCGCTCGCGGGAGGGCCAGATACGCAGTATTTT
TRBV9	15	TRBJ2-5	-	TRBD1	CASSVETGKGETQYF	TGTGCCAGCAGCGTAGAGACAGGGAAGGGGGAGACCCAGTACTTC
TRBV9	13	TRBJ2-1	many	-	CASSVAWLNEQFF	TGTGCCAGCAGCGTAGCTTGGCTGAATGAGCAGTTCTTC
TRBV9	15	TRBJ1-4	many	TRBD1	CASSARQGASEKLFF	TGTGCCAGCAGCGCCAGACAGGGGGCTTCGGAAAAACTGTTTTTT
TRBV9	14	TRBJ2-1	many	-	CASSVAGTYNEQFF	TGTGCCAGCAGCGTAGCCGGGACATACAATGAGCAGTTCTTC
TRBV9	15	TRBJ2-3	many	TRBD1	CASSARTGGIDTQYF	TGTGCCAGCAGCGCCAGGACAGGGGGGATAGATACGCAGTATTTT
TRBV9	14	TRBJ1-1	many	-	CASSVEAQNTEAFF	TGTGCCAGCAGCGTAGAAGCCCAGAACACTGAAGCTTTCTTT
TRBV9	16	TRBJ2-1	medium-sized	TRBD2	CASSVVGLAAYNEQFF	TGTGCCAGCAGCGTAGTTGGACTAGCGGCTTACAATGAGCAGTTCTTC
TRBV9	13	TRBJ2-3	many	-	CASSVVIGDTQYF	TGTGCCAGCAGCGTAGTGATCGGAGATACGCAGTATTTT
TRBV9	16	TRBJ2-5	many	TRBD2	CASSVGGGLAGETQYF	TGTGCCAGCAGCGTAGGTGGGGGACTAGCGGGAGAGACCCAGTACTTC
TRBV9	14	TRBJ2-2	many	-	CASSVGGETGELFF	TGTGCCAGCAGCGTAGGCGGGGAAACCGGGGAGCTGTTTTTT
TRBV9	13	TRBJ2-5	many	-	CASSGVMRETQYF	TGTGCCAGCAGCGGGGTCATGCGCGAGACCCAGTACTTC
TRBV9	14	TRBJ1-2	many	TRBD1	CASSVPTGDYGYTF	TGTGCCAGCAGCGTACCGACAGGGGACTATGGCTACACCTTC
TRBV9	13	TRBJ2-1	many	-	CASSVGSDNEQFF	TGTGCCAGCAGCGTGGGCAGCGACAATGAGCAGTTCTTC
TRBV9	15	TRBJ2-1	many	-	CASSTGIGAYNEQFF	TGTGCCAGCAGCACCGGGATCGGCGCCTACAATGAGCAGTTCTTC
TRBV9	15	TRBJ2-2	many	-	CASSPPALGTGELFF	TGTGCCAGCAGCCCCCCGGCCCTTGGCACCGGGGAGCTGTTTTTT
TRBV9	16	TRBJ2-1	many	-	CASSARLAGTNNEQFF	TGTGCCAGCAGCGCCAGGCTCGCGGGGACGAACAATGAGCAGTTCTTC
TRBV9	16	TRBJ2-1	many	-	CASSVGSQSAGNEQFF	TGTGCCAGCAGCGTAGGTAGCCAATCTGCAGGCAATGAGCAGTTCTTC
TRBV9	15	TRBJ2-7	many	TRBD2	CASSVGGRAPYEQYF	TGTGCCAGCAGCGTAGGCGGGAGAGCCCCCTACGAGCAGTACTTC
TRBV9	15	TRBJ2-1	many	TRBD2	CASSGQGLAHNEQFF	TGTGCCAGCAGCGGTCAGGGACTAGCGCACAATGAGCAGTTCTTC
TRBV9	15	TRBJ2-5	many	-	CASSVGGAAEETQYF	TGTGCCAGCAGCGTAGGGGGGGCGGCTGAAGAGACCCAGTACTTC
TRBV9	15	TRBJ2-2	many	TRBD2	CASGSGGANTGELFF	TGTGCCAGCGGATCGGGGGGAGCGAACACCGGGGAGCTGTTTTTT